This is a list of T cell receptor beta chains from one sample in a study of blood T cell repertoires in COVID-19. Sequencing was performed with immunoSEQ multiplex PCR; in TCRdb, only in-frame clones are kept and a portion is missing. Among 150,000 to 200,000 clones listed, less than 85% were seen once. The sequencing input was peripheral blood. All receptors come from a human donor with acute or convalescent COVID-19. The donor label of this sample is uncertain. Each CDR3 is given with its conserved first and last residue. Each record gives: V gene, J gene, clone size, D gene, CDR3 protein, CDR3 DNA. D genes are given only for firm matches. Clone size is not always given. Where it is, it says once, few, many or a class for expanded clones.

>TRBV9|TRBJ1-6|-|TRBD1
CASSVGTGASPLHF
TGTGCCAGCAGCGTAGGGACAGGGGCTTCACCCCTCCACTTT
>TRBV7-2|TRBJ1-3|-|TRBD1
CASSSQGAGNTIYF
TGTGCCAGCAGCTCCCAGGGGGCAGGAAACACCATATATTTT
>TRBV3-1/TRBV3-2|TRBJ1-6|-|-
CASSQANSPLHF
TGTGCCAGCAGCCAAGCAAATTCACCCCTCCACTTT
>TRBV6-5|TRBJ1-2|many|TRBD1
CASQGGGYGYTF
TGTGCCAGCCAGGGGGGAGGTTATGGCTACACCTTC
>TRBV3-1/TRBV3-2|TRBJ1-5|-|TRBD1
CASSQTGTGSQPQHF
TGTGCCAGCAGCCAAACGGGGACAGGGTCTCAGCCCCAGCATTTT
>TRBV18|TRBJ2-1|once|TRBD1
CASSSRGEQFF
TGTGCCAGCTCATCCAGGGGGGAGCAGTTCTTC
>TRBV2|TRBJ1-2|once|-
CASSPARDVYGYTF
TGTGCCAGCAGTCCCGCCAGGGATGTCTATGGCTACACCTTC
>TRBV27|TRBJ2-7|-|-
CASSLGGISYEQYF
TGTGCCAGCAGTTTGGGCGGGATTTCGTACGAGCAGTACTTC
>TRBV5-4|TRBJ1-1|-|-
CASSLPGGAFEAFF
TGTGCCAGCAGCCTCCCCGGAGGGGCCTTTGAAGCTTTCTTT
>TRBV5-1|TRBJ2-1|-|-
CASSAQGISSYNEQFF
TGCGCCAGCAGCGCGCAGGGGATCAGCTCCTACAATGAGCAGTTCTTC
>TRBV15|TRBJ1-3|-|-
CATSRQGFSGNTIYF
TGTGCCACCAGCAGGCAGGGTTTCTCTGGAAACACCATATATTTT
>TRBV3-1/TRBV3-2|TRBJ2-1|-|TRBD1
CASSRTGAYNEQFF
TGTGCCAGCAGCCGGACAGGGGCCTACAATGAGCAGTTCTTC
>TRBV6-5|TRBJ1-5|-|TRBD1
CASSRTGGSNQPQHF
TGTGCCAGCAGTAGAACAGGGGGAAGCAATCAGCCCCAGCATTTT
>TRBV6-1|TRBJ1-2|-|-
CASSEASGPYGYTF
TGTGCCAGCAGTGAAGCGTCAGGGCCCTATGGCTACACCTTC
>TRBV9|TRBJ1-6|-|-
CASSVEGALNSPLHF
TGTGCCAGCAGCGTAGAAGGGGCTCTAAATTCACCCCTCCACTTT
>TRBV5-1|TRBJ1-2|-|-
CASSLSPRDSDGYTF
TGCGCCAGCAGCTTGTCCCCGCGTGATTCGGATGGCTACACCTTC